The next 8 T cell receptor beta chains were all read from a single sample in a study of blood T cells in healthy people across ages. The use of a sample-barcoded 5' primer and a J-beta primer mix characterized a second PCR of roughly 7 to 12 cycles. Using its own MiXCR run on the 5' RACE reads, TCRdb lists one record per CDR3 protein. This sample yields 1.6 million or so distinct CDR3 sequences, of which about 31% are seen a single time; approximately 10% belongs to the top ten. Sequencing input: blood. These TCRs come from a woman aged 25 to 39 in good health.

This chain links TRBV20-1 with TRBJ2-5; TRBD1 aligns across 8 bases. CDR3 size: 13 residues. V dropped 3 bases and J dropped 11; count of bases not matched to a gene: 11. Germline assignment: CDR1 DFQATT and CDR2 SNEGSKA (reference sequence). CDR3 DNA: TGCAGTGCTAGGTTGACAGGGGCTAGGGAGCAGTACTTC. Protein: CSARLTGAREQYF.

This clonotype has more than one count but fewer than ten. This chain links TRBV6-1 with TRBJ1-1; no reliable D call. V was trimmed by 7 bases and J by 5 bases, leaving 14 bases between them. CDR3 size: 13 residues. Germline V gene lookup returns CDR1 MNHNS and CDR2 SASEGT. The CDR3 loop reads CASKPSGGTEAFF. CDR3 in DNA: TGTGCCAGCAAGCCGAGCGGAGGGACTGAAGCTTTCTTT.

This clonotype has a count of ten or more. This CDR3 reads CASSWTGQETQYF. CDR3 DNA sequence: TGTGCCAGCAGTTGGACAGGACAAGAGACCCAGTACTTC. The chain uses TRBV6-1 and TRBJ2-5; 7 bases align to TRBD1. Germline assignment: CDR1 MNHNS and CDR2 SASEGT. V shed 5 bases and J 2 bases; nucleotides not matched to a gene: 2. The CDR3 spans 13 residues.

The rearrangement joins TRBV9 to TRBJ2-1, with D perhaps TRBD1 or TRBD2 (7 bases each). Gene TRBJ2-7 matches the end of the DNA better, so the J call may be wrong. The CDR3 has 17 residues. Germline V gene sequence: CDR1 SGDLS, CDR2 YYNGEE. The CDR3, as DNA: TGTGCCAGCAGCGTAGAGGGAGGGGGCTTCGCCTACAATGAGCAGTACTTC. It is translated as CASSVEGGGFAYNEQYF.

A few counts support this clonotype. The rearrangement links TRBV6-5 to TRBJ2-7; 10 bases agree with TRBD2. The CDR3 runs 15 residues. CDR1 is MNHEY, CDR2 SVGAGI, per germline. J was trimmed by 7 bases and V by 2 bases; bases with no gene match: 8. CDR3 residues: CASSYDPSGRGEQYF. CDR3 DNA sequence: TGTGCCAGCAGTTACGACCCTAGCGGGAGAGGTGAGCAGTACTTC.

This clonotype appeared a few times. The gene calls are TRBV20-1 and TRBJ1-1; TRBD1 is a possible D gene (5 bases). The germline V and J ends were trimmed by 2 bases and 7 bases, with 20 bases remaining between them. Germline values: CDR1 DFQATT, CDR2 SNEGSKA (reference sequence). This CDR3 has 15 residues. This chain's CDR3 is CSARSRVERLSEAFF. In nucleotides, the CDR3 is TGCAGTGCTAGATCCAGGGTAGAGAGGTTAAGTGAAGCTTTCTTT.

The V call is TRBV7-9, the J call TRBJ1-1; D possibly corresponds to TRBD1 (6 bases). The germline CDR1 and CDR2 sequences are SEHNR and FQNEAQ (reference sequence). The CDR3 extends over 12 amino acids. With 5 bases removed from V and 6 bases from J, the gap between germline ends came to 10 bases. CDR3 in DNA: TGTGCCAGCAGCCCCAGGGGCGCTGAAGCTTTCTTT. Translated, it gives CASSPRGAEAFF.

This clonotype was counted only a few times. The V call is TRBV20-1, the J call TRBJ2-5; TRBD2 matches at 10 bases. CDR3 length equals 16 residues. V was clipped by 2 bases and J by 4 bases; unmatched bases: 10. Germline CDR1 and CDR2: DFQATT and SNEGSKA (reference sequence). The CDR3 bases are TGCAGTGCTAGATCCCCGAGCGGGGGGGCTCCAGAGACCCAGTACTTC. Its protein product is CSARSPSGGAPETQYF.